This T cell receptor (beta chain) was documented in a study of cytomegalovirus exposure and HLA in healthy donors. The PCR was carried out with 60 Vbeta primers and 13 Jbeta primers. Using immunoSEQ multiplex PCR, the repertoire was profiled, and TCRdb retains in-frame clones only, with some absent. The sample includes approximately 190,000 clones, roughly 77% of them seen just once. General observations from the study: From TCR beta sequences, most subjects' HLA-A and HLA-B alleles were reportedly predicted accurately. In a later analysis, specific HLA alleles were associated with 15,000 to 20,000 TCR beta sequences at a 0.05 false discovery rate. The study listed roughly 160 cytomegalovirus-associated TCR beta chains. Across donors, sequencing depth was assumed by presence/absence analyses to be roughly uniform.

Points on this clone: Its antigen is not identified.

From germline, CDR1 is LNHDA and CDR2 SQIVND (reference sequence). The CDR3 spans 15 residues. The ends were cut back, 2 bases at V and 1 base at J, with 9 bases in the middle. The sequencing input was PBMCs. This rearrangement joins TRBV19 to TRBJ1-5; possibly TRBD1 for D (5 bases). This receptor was taken from a man between 35 and 55 years old in good health and CMV-seropositive. CDR3 nucleotides: TGTGCCAGTAGTATACTCCGGGGGAGCAATCAGCCCCAGCATTTT. It encodes CASSILRGSNQPQHF.